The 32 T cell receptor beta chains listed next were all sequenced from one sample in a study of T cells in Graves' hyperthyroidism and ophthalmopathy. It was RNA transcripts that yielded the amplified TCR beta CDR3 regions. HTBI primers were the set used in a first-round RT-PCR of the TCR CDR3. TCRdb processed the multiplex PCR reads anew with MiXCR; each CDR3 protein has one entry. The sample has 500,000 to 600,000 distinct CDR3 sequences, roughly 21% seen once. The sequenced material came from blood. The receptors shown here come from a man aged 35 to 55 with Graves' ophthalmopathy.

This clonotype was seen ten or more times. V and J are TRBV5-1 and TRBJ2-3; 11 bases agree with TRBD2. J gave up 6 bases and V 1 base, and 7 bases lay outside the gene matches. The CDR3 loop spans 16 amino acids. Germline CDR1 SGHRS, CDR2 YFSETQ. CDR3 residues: CASSLSASGGIDTQYF. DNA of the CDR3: TGCGCCAGCAGCTTGTCCGCTAGCGGGGGGATCGATACGCAGTATTTT.

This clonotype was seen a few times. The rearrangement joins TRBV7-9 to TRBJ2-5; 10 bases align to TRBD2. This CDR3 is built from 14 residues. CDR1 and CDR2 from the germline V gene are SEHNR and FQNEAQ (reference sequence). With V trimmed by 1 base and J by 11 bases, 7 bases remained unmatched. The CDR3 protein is CASSLVAGGPTQYF. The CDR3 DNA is TGTGCCAGCAGCTTAGTAGCGGGAGGCCCCACTCAGTACTTC.

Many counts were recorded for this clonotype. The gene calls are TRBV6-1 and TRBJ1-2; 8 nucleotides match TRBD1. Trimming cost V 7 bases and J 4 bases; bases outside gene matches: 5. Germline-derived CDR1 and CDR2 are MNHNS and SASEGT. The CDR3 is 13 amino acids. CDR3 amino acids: CASISDRGYGYTF. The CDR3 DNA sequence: TGTGCCAGCATTTCCGACAGGGGCTATGGCTACACCTTC.

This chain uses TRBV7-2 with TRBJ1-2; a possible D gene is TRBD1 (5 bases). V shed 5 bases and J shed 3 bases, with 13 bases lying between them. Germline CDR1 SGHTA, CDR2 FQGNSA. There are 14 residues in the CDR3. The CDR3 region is CASSARGTDYGYTF. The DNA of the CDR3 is TGTGCCAGCAGCGCTAGGGGAACTGACTATGGCTACACCTTC.

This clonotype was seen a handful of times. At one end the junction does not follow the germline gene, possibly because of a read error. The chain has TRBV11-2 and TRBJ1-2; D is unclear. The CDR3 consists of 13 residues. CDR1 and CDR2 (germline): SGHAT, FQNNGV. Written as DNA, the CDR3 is TGTGCCAGCAGCTTCGGTTATAACTATGGCCACACCTTC. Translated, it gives CASSFGYNYGHTF.

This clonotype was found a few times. The chain's CDR3 is CSAFRSPGESSYEQYF. The CDR3 region has the DNA TGCAGTGCTTTCCGATCCCCAGGGGAAAGCTCCTACGAGCAGTACTTC. The gene calls are TRBV20-1 and TRBJ2-7, with D possibly being TRBD1 (6 bases). The CDR3 consists of 16 residues. CDR1 is DFQATT, CDR2 SNEGSKA, per germline (reference sequence). Trimming shortened V by 5 bases and J by 0 bases, and 20 bases separated the two germline ends.

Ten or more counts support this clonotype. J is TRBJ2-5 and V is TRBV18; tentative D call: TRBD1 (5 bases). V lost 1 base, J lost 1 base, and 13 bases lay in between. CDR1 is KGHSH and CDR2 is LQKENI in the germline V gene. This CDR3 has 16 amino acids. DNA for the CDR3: TGTGCCAGCTCACCACAACTAAATCAGGGCCAAGAGACCCAGTACTTC. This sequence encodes CASSPQLNQGQETQYF.

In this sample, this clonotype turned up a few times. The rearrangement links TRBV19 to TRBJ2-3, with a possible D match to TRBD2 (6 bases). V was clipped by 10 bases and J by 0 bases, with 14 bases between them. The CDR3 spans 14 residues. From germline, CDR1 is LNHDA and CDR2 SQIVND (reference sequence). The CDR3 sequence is CATGGRTSTDTQYF. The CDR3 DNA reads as TGTGCCACCGGGGGACGGACCAGCACAGATACGCAGTATTTT.

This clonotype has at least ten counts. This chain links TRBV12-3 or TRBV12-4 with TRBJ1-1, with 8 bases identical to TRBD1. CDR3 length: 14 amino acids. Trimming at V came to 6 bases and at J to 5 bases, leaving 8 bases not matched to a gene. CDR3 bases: TGTGCCAGCAGGCTACAGGGGGGCTTAACTGAAGCTTTCTTT. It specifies CASRLQGGLTEAFF.

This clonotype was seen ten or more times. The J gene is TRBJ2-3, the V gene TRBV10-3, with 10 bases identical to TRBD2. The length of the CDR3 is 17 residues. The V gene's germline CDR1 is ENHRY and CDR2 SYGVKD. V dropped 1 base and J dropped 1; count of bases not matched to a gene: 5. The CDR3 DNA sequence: TGTGCCATCAGTGAGTTGGGACTAGCGACAGGCACAGATACGCAGTATTTT. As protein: CAISELGLATGTDTQYF.

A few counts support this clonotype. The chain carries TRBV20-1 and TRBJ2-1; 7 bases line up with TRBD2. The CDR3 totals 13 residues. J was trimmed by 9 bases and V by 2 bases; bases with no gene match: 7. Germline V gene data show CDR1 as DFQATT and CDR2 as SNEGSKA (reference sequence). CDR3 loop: CSARRTSVSEQFF. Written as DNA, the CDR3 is TGCAGTGCTAGAAGGACTAGTGTTTCTGAGCAGTTCTTC.

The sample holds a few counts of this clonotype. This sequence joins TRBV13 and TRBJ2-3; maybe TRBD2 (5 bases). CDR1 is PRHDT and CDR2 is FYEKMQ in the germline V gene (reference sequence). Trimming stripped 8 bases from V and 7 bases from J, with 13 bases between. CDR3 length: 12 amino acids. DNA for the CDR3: TGTGCCAGCTACCGGGATGATTATACGCAGTATTTT. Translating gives CASYRDDYTQYF. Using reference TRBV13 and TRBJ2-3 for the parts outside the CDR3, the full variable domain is AAGVIQSPRHLIKEKRETATLKCYPIPRHDTVYWYQQGPGQDPQFLISFYEKMQSDKGSIPDRFSAQQFSDYHSELNMSSLELGDSALYFCASYRDDYTQYFGPGTRLTVL.

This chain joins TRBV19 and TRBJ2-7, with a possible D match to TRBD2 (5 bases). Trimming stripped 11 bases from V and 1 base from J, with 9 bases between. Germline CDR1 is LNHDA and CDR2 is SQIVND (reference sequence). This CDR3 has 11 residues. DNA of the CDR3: TGTGCCCGGGATCTATCCTACGAGCAGTACTTC. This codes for CARDLSYEQYF.

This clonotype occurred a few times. CDR3 amino acids: CASRPDRGRDEQYF. Written as DNA, the CDR3 is TGTGCCAGCAGACCCGACAGGGGGCGCGACGAGCAGTACTTC. The gene calls are TRBV5-8 and TRBJ2-7; 10 nucleotides match TRBD1. The CDR3 consists of 14 residues. Germline V gene lookup returns CDR1 SGHTS and CDR2 YDEGEE. Trimming at V came to 5 bases and at J to 5 bases, leaving 7 bases not matched to a gene.

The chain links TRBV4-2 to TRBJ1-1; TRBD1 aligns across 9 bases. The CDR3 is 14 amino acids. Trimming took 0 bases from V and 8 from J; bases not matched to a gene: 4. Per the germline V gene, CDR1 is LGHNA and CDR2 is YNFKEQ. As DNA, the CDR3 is TGTGCCAGCAGCCAAGACGACAGGGGGTACGAAGCTTTCTTT. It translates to CASSQDDRGYEAFF.

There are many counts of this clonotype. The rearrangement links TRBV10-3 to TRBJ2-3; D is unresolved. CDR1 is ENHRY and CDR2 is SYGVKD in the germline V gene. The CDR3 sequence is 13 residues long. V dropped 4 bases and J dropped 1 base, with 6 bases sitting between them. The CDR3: CAISVSRTDTQYF. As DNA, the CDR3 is TGTGCCATCAGTGTTTCGCGCACAGATACGCAGTATTTT.

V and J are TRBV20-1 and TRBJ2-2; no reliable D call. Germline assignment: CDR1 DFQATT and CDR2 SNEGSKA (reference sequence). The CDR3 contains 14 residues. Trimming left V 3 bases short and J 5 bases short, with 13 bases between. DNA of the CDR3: TGCAGTGCTAGTTGGCAGGTAGCAACCGGGGAGCTGTTTTTT. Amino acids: CSASWQVATGELFF.

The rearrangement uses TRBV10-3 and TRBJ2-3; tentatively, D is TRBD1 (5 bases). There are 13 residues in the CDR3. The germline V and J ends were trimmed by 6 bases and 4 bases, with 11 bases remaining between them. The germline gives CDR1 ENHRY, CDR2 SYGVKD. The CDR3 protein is CAISQGGSDTQYF. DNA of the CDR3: TGTGCCATCAGCCAGGGTGGTTCAGATACGCAGTATTTT.

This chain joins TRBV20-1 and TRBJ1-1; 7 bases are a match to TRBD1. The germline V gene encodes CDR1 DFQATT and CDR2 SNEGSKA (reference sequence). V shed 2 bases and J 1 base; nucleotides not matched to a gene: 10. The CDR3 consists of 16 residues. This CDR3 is CSARLSGTAGNTEAFF. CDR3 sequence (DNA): TGCAGTGCTAGACTGTCCGGGACAGCAGGGAACACTGAAGCTTTCTTT.

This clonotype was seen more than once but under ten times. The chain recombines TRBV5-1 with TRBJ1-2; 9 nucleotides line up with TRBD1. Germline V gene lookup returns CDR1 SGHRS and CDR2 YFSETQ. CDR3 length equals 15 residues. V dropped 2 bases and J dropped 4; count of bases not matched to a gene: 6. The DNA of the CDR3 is TGCGCCAGCAGCTTAGGGACAGGGCGCAGCTATGGCTACACCTTC. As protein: CASSLGTGRSYGYTF.

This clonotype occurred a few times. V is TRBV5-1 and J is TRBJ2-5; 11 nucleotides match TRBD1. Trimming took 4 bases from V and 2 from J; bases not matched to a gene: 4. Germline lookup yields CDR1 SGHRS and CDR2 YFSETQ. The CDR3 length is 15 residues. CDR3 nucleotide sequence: TGCGCCAGCAGCCCCGGGACAGGGGGGCAAGAGACCCAGTACTTC. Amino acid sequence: CASSPGTGGQETQYF.

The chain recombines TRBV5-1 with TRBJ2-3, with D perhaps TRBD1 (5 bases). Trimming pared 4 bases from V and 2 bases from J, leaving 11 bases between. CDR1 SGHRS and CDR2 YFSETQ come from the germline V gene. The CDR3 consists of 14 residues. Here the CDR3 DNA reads TGCGCCAGCAGCCTCGGACACGACACAGATACGCAGTATTTT. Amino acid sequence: CASSLGHDTDTQYF.

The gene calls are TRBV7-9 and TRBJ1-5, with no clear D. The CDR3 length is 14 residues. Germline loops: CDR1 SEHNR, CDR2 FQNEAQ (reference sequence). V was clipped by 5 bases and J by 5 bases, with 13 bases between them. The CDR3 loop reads CASSQTAGHQPQHF. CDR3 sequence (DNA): TGTGCCAGCAGCCAGACGGCCGGGCATCAGCCCCAGCATTTT.

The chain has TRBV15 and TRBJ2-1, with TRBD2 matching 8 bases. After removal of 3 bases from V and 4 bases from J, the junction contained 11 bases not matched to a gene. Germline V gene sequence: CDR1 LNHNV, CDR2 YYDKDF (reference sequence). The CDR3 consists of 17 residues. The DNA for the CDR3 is TGTGCCACCAGCAGGGACCCTACGGCGGGGGGATACAATGAGCAGTTCTTC. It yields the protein CATSRDPTAGGYNEQFF.

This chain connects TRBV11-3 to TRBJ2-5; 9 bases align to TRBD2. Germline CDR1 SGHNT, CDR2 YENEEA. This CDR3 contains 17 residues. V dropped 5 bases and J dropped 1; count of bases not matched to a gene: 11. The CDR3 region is CASSPGRGSGSQETQYF. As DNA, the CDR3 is TGTGCCAGCAGCCCCGGTCGGGGTAGCGGGAGCCAAGAGACCCAGTACTTC. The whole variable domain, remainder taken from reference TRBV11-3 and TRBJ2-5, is EAGVVQSPRYKIIEKKQPVAFWCNPISGHNTLYWYLQNLGQGPELLIRYENEEAVDDSQLPKDRFSAERLKGVDSTLKIQPAELGDSAVYLCASSPGRGSGSQETQYFGPGTRLLVL.

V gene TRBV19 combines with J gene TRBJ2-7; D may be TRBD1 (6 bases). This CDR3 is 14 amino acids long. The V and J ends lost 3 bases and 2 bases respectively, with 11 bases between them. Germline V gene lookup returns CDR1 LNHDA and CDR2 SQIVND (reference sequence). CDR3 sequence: CASSIETGAYEQYF. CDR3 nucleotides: TGTGCCAGTAGTATCGAGACAGGCGCCTACGAGCAGTACTTC. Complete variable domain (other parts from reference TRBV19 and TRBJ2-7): DGGITQSPKYLFRKEGQNVTLSCEQNLNHDAMYWYRQDPGQGLRLIYYSQIVNDFQKGDIAEGYSVSREKKESFPLTVTSAQKNPTAFYLCASSIETGAYEQYFGPGTRLTVT.

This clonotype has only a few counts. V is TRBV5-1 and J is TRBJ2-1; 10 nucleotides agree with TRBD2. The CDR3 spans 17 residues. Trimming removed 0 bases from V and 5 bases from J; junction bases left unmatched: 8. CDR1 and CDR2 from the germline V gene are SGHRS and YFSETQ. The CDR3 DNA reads TGCGCCAGCAGCTTGGGGGCACTAGCGGGGCTGAACAATGAGCAGTTCTTC. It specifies CASSLGALAGLNNEQFF.

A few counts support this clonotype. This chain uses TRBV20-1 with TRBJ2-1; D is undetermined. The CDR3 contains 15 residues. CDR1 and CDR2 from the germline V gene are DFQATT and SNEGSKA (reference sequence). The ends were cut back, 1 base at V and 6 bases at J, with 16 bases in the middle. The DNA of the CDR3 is TGCAGTGCTAGAGGGGCCAAGAGGCTAGTCAATGAGCAGTTCTTC. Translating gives CSARGAKRLVNEQFF.

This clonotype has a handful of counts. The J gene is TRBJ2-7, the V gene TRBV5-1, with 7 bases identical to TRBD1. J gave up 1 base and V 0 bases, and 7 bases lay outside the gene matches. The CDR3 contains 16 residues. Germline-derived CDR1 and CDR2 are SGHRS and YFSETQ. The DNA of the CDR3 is TGCGCCAGCAGCTTGGGACAGGGTGGCGCTTCCTACGAGCAGTACTTC. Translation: CASSLGQGGASYEQYF.

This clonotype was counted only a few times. In DNA form, the CDR3 reads TGTGCCAGCTCACTCGGGAGGCGGACAACGCGAGAGACCCAGTACTTC. It translates to CASSLGRRTTRETQYF. The V gene is TRBV18, the J gene TRBJ2-5; 7 positions match TRBD2. With 4 bases clipped from V and 4 bases from J, the junction kept 12 bases outside the gene matches. The CDR3 runs to 16 residues. CDR1 and CDR2 (germline): KGHSH, LQKENI. The complete variable domain, with remaining parts taken from reference TRBV18 and TRBJ2-5, reads NAGVMQNPRHLVRRRGQEARLRCSPMKGHSHVYWYRQLPEEGLKFMVYLQKENIIDESGMPKERFSAEFPKEGPSILRIQQVVRGDSAAYFCASSLGRRTTRETQYFGPGTRLLVL.

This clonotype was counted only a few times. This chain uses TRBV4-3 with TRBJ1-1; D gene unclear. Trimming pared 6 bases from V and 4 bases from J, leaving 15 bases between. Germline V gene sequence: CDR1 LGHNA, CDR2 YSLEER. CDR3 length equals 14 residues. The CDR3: CASRRNMGGTEAFF. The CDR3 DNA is TGCGCCAGCAGACGAAATATGGGAGGCACTGAAGCTTTCTTT.

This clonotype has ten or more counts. CDR3 sequence: CASSQLLDSSTDTQYF. For the CDR3, the DNA is TGTGCCAGCAGCCAGCTACTAGATTCTAGCACAGATACGCAGTATTTT. The rearrangement links TRBV3-1 to TRBJ2-3; maybe TRBD2 (5 bases). The germline CDR1 and CDR2 sequences are LGHDT and YNNKEL (reference sequence). The CDR3 extends over 16 amino acids. Between the trimmed V and J ends, which lost 3 bases and 0 bases, there was a span of 13 bases.